The 27 T cell receptor beta chains below were found in one sample sequenced in a study of shared T cell receptors in the human thymus. Assay used: immunoSEQ multiplex PCR; TCRdb lists only in-frame clones, some missing. This sample carries hundreds of thousands of clones, 88% of them seen once, and the ten largest clones take over 0.008%. The same data also contributed to another study, on human thymus T cells.

Sequencing was done on a sample of thymocytes. The source of these receptors is a boy under two years old with a congenital heart defect.

The J gene is TRBJ1-5, the V gene TRBV11-3, with TRBD1 as a possible D gene (5 bases). The CDR3 sequence is 13 residues long. Germline CDR1 and CDR2: SGHNT and YENEEA. Between the trimmed V and J ends, which lost 5 bases and 8 bases, there was a span of 13 bases. This CDR3 reads CASSHTSGKPQHF. The CDR3 DNA sequence: TGTGCCAGCAGCCATACCTCAGGGAAGCCCCAGCATTTT.

The chain links TRBV5-1 to TRBJ2-5, with 9 bases matching TRBD2. Trimming cost V 4 bases and J 4 bases; bases outside gene matches: 8. This CDR3 comprises 15 residues. The germline V gene encodes CDR1 SGHRS and CDR2 YFSETQ. In DNA form, the CDR3 reads TGCGCCAGCAGCCCTGTAGCGGGAGAGAGAGAGACCCAGTACTTC. Protein sequence: CASSPVAGERETQYF.

This CDR3 reads CASSEREADTQYF. CDR3 DNA: TGTGCCAGCAGTGAGCGGGAGGCAGATACGCAGTATTTT. This rearrangement joins TRBV6-4 to TRBJ2-3, with 8 bases fitting TRBD2. This CDR3 is built from 13 residues. V lost 3 bases and J lost 4; bases outside the gene matches: 0. In germline, CDR1 is MRHNA, CDR2 SNTAGT.

The chain links TRBV5-5 to TRBJ1-3, with 9 positions matching TRBD1. With 1 base clipped from V and 0 bases from J, the junction kept 8 bases outside the gene matches. The CDR3 is made up of 18 amino acids. The germline V gene encodes CDR1 SGHKS and CDR2 YYEKEE (reference sequence). DNA for the CDR3: TGTGCCAGCAGCTTGTTCGTTGGACAGGGGAGCTCTGGAAACACCATATATTTT. The encoded protein is CASSLFVGQGSSGNTIYF. Full variable domain (rest looked up from reference TRBV5-5 and TRBJ1-3): DAGVTQSPTHLIKTRGQQVTLRCSPISGHKSVSWYQQVLGQGPQFIFQYYEKEERGRGNFPDRFSARQFPNYSSELNVNALLLGDSALYLCASSLFVGQGSSGNTIYFGEGSWLTVV.

This clone was seen only once. V and J are TRBV6-5 and TRBJ1-1; TRBD1 is a possible D gene (5 bases). CDR1 and CDR2 from the germline V gene are MNHEY and SVGAGI. The V gene lost 6 bases and the J gene lost 4 bases, with 12 bases spanning the gap. The CDR3 sequence is 13 residues long. CDR3 DNA sequence: TGTGCCAGCAGGGTCGACAGATTCACTGAAGCTTTCTTT. It codes for CASRVDRFTEAFF.

This rearrangement joins TRBV4-1 to TRBJ2-3; TRBD2 matches at 10 bases. CDR3 size: 18 residues. Germline assignment: CDR1 MGHRA and CDR2 YSYEKL. With V trimmed by 3 bases and J by 0 bases, 9 bases remained unmatched. CDR3 nucleotide sequence: TGCGCCAGCAGCCATTCCCTATCTAGCGGGAGAAGCACAGATACGCAGTATTTT. This sequence encodes CASSHSLSSGRSTDTQYF.

J is TRBJ2-3 and V is TRBV14; 12 nucleotides line up with TRBD1. V trimming: 2 bases; J trimming: 0 bases; junction bases outside the gene matches: 12. The germline gives CDR1 SGHDN, CDR2 FVKESK. The CDR3 length is 20 residues. This chain's CDR3 is CASSQTRPGQGATSTDTQYF. DNA for the CDR3: TGTGCCAGCAGCCAAACCCGACCGGGACAGGGGGCCACTAGCACAGATACGCAGTATTTT.

The chain couples TRBV7-6 to TRBJ2-7, with TRBD1 matching 8 bases. Looked up from germline, CDR1 is SGHVS and CDR2 is FNYEAQ. Unmatched junction bases numbered 13, after V lost 5 bases and J lost 7 bases. CDR3 length: 15 amino acids. The CDR3 loop reads CASSNDRGAGLEQYF. As DNA, the CDR3 is TGTGCCAGCAGCAACGACAGGGGCGCCGGCCTGGAGCAGTACTTC.

The genes are TRBV6-5 and TRBJ1-1; D gene ambiguous. This CDR3 has 15 residues. Trimming took 2 bases from V and 4 from J, leaving 14 bases between them. CDR1 and CDR2 (germline): MNHEY, SVGAGI. CDR3 DNA sequence: TGTGCCAGCAGTTACCCCCGGGGATTGGTCACTGAAGCTTTCTTT. As protein: CASSYPRGLVTEAFF.

The chain couples TRBV7-2 to TRBJ2-2, with TRBD1 identical over 9 bases. Germline V CDR1 and CDR2: SGHTA, FQGNSA. This CDR3 region has 17 residues. Trimming removed 4 bases from V and 2 bases from J; junction bases left unmatched: 8. Here the CDR3 reads CASSYSGQGDNTGELFF. In DNA form, the CDR3 reads TGTGCCAGCAGCTATTCGGGACAGGGAGATAACACCGGGGAGCTGTTTTTT.

The rearrangement links TRBV4-1 to TRBJ2-5, with 7 bases aligning to TRBD2. The DNA end is more similar to TRBJ2-7, so the J call may be wrong. The CDR3 has 17 residues. CDR1 is MGHRA, CDR2 YSYEKL, per germline. CDR3 nucleotides: TGCGCCAGCAGCTACTCGGTGAGGACTAGTCCCACCTACGAGCAGTACTTC. This gives the protein CASSYSVRTSPTYEQYF.

CDR3 loop: CASSQEGAEKNNEQFF. CDR3 in DNA: TGTGCCAGCAGCCAAGAGGGAGCGGAGAAAAACAATGAGCAGTTCTTC. V usage is TRBV4-2 and J usage is TRBJ2-1, with a tentative D call TRBD2 (5 bases). Germline CDR1 is LGHNA and CDR2 is YNFKEQ. V dropped 0 bases and J dropped 5 bases, with 14 bases sitting between them. The CDR3 loop spans 16 amino acids.

The CDR3 DNA is TGTGCCAGCAGCCTTTCCGGCGGGGTACTAGGACAGCCCCAGCATTTT. It codes for CASSLSGGVLGQPQHF. J is TRBJ1-5 and V is TRBV5-6; the D is unclear. This CDR3 has 16 residues. Trimming stripped 4 bases from V and 7 bases from J, with 21 bases between. CDR1 and CDR2 from the germline V gene are SGHDT and YYEEEE.

The chain uses TRBV12-2 and TRBJ1-1; the table's D call, TRBD1, has no DNA check behind it. TRBV12-2 is assigned pseudogene status. CDR3 length equals 15 residues. Here the CDR3 reads CASRLLTAMNTEAFF. The CDR3, as DNA: TGTGCAAGTCGCTTATTGACAGCTATGAACACTGAAGCTTTCTTT.

The rearrangement links TRBV28 to TRBJ2-1; 13 positions match TRBD2. There are 19 residues in the CDR3. V shed 3 bases and J 3 bases; nucleotides not matched to a gene: 11. In germline, CDR1 is MDHEN, CDR2 SYDVKM. CDR3 sequence reads: CASSFGTSGNLLSYNEQFF. DNA of the CDR3: TGTGCCAGCAGTTTCGGGACTAGCGGGAACCTCCTGAGCTACAATGAGCAGTTCTTC. Full variable domain (rest looked up from reference TRBV28 and TRBJ2-1): DVKVTQSSRYLVKRTGEKVFLECVQDMDHENMFWYRQDPGLGLRLIYFSYDVKMKEKGDIPEGYSVSREKKERFSLILESASTNQTSMYLCASSFGTSGNLLSYNEQFFGPGTRLTVL.

This chain connects TRBV2 to TRBJ2-7, with 8 nucleotides matching TRBD2. Germline V gives CDR1 SNHLY, CDR2 FYNNEI. There are 13 residues in the CDR3. V was clipped by 7 bases and J by 2 bases; unmatched bases: 4. The CDR3, as DNA: TGTGCCAGCATGGAGCGGGAGACCTACGAGCAGTACTTC. Protein sequence: CASMERETYEQYF.

The chain recombines TRBV4-3 with TRBJ2-5, with 12 bases fitting TRBD2. The junction had 16 bases not matched to a gene; V was cut back by 4 bases and J by 1 base. The CDR3 totals 20 residues. Germline CDR1 is LGHNA and CDR2 is YSLEER. CDR3 protein: CASSPGLAGPEWDTQETQYF. CDR3 DNA sequence: TGCGCCAGCAGCCCGGGACTAGCGGGCCCTGAGTGGGATACCCAAGAGACCCAGTACTTC.

The V call is TRBV19, the J call TRBJ1-1; D uncertain. V shed 3 bases and J shed 1 base, with 9 bases lying between them. This CDR3 has 14 amino acids. CDR1 is LNHDA, CDR2 SQIVND, per germline (reference sequence). The CDR3 protein is CASSIRVGNTEAFF. DNA of the CDR3: TGTGCCAGTAGTATCCGGGTCGGGAACACTGAAGCTTTCTTT.

The chain uses TRBV19 and TRBJ2-1, with TRBD1 matching 8 bases. This CDR3 has 13 residues. Germline values: CDR1 LNHDA, CDR2 SQIVND (reference sequence). The ends lost 5 bases at V and 5 bases at J; junction bases unmatched: 2. CDR3 region: CASSPTGDNEQFF. CDR3 nucleotide sequence: TGTGCCAGTAGTCCGACAGGGGACAATGAGCAGTTCTTC.

The chain links TRBV11-2 to TRBJ2-2, with a possible D match to TRBD1 (6 bases). CDR3 length equals 19 residues. V was trimmed by 1 base and J by 2 bases, leaving 20 bases between them. Germline-derived CDR1 and CDR2 are SGHAT and FQNNGV. CDR3 DNA sequence: TGTGCCAGCAGCTTAGGCTTCGCAGGCCCGGACAGTAACACCGGGGAGCTGTTTTTT. It encodes CASSLGFAGPDSNTGELFF.

V usage is TRBV6-1 and J usage is TRBJ1-2; TRBD1 aligns across 9 bases. The CDR3 covers 13 residues. Germline lookup yields CDR1 MNHNS and CDR2 SASEGT. V lost 8 bases to trimming and J lost 8 bases; unmatched junction nucleotides: 9. In nucleotides, the CDR3 is TGTGCCAGCGGGACCGGGACAGGGCCCGGCTACACCTTC. Its translation is CASGTGTGPGYTF.

The rearrangement links TRBV6-6 to TRBJ2-3; 11 bases are shared with TRBD2. In germline, CDR1 is MNHNY, CDR2 SVGAGI (reference sequence). With 6 bases clipped from V and 6 bases from J, the junction kept 8 bases outside the gene matches. CDR3 size: 15 residues. The CDR3 sequence: CASSKGTSGRDTQYF. The DNA for the CDR3 is TGTGCCAGCAGCAAAGGGACTAGCGGCCGGGATACGCAGTATTTT.

DNA of the CDR3: TGTGCCAGCAGCTTAGGGGGGGGGTCCGAGCAGTACTTC. Protein: CASSLGGGSEQYF. J is TRBJ2-7 and V is TRBV11-2, with 7 bases identical to TRBD2. From germline, CDR1 is SGHAT and CDR2 FQNNGV. Trimming cost V 1 base and J 6 bases; bases outside gene matches: 3. CDR3 length: 13 amino acids.

This clone has a single count. The rearrangement joins TRBV19 to TRBJ2-7, with D possibly matching TRBD2 (5 bases). With 3 bases removed from V and 3 bases from J, the gap between germline ends came to 18 bases. Germline V gene lookup returns CDR1 LNHDA and CDR2 SQIVND (reference sequence). This CDR3 is built from 16 residues. This chain's CDR3 is CASSISGEGVGYEQYF. CDR3 coding DNA: TGTGCCAGTAGTATCAGCGGCGAAGGAGTCGGCTACGAGCAGTACTTC. Full variable domain (outside the CDR3, taken from reference TRBV19 and TRBJ2-7): DGGITQSPKYLFRKEGQNVTLSCEQNLNHDAMYWYRQDPGQGLRLIYYSQIVNDFQKGDIAEGYSVSREKKESFPLTVTSAQKNPTAFYLCASSISGEGVGYEQYFGPGTRLTVT.

J is TRBJ2-1 and V is TRBV14; 13 bases fit TRBD2. J was trimmed by 10 bases and V by 4 bases; bases with no gene match: 10. Germline-derived CDR1 and CDR2 are SGHDN and FVKESK. The CDR3 loop spans 16 amino acids. CDR3 nucleotide sequence: TGTGCCAGCAGCCCCCGGGTACTAGCGGGAGGGCGAGAGCAGTTCTTC. Translated: CASSPRVLAGGREQFF.

The V and J genes are TRBV25-1 and TRBJ1-5, with a tentative D call TRBD1 (5 bases). Germline CDR1 reads MGHDK; CDR2 reads SYGVNS. This CDR3 region has 15 residues. Trimming took off 5 bases at V and 7 bases at J, with 18 bases between the two ends. The chain's CDR3 is CASSPNRGEEQPQHF. In nucleotides, the CDR3 is TGTGCCAGCAGTCCTAACAGAGGGGAGGAACAGCCCCAGCATTTT.

The genes are TRBV15 and TRBJ1-2; D is unresolved. Trimming took off 0 bases at V and 0 bases at J, with 20 bases between the two ends. The CDR3 sequence is 19 residues long. Per germline, CDR1 LNHNV and CDR2 YYDKDF (reference sequence). Here the CDR3 reads CATSRDWVSPTEANYGYTF. Written as DNA, the CDR3 is TGTGCCACCAGCAGAGATTGGGTCAGCCCAACAGAAGCTAACTATGGCTACACCTTC.